Listed below are T cell receptor beta chains from one sample, sequenced in a study of T cell changes during pregnancy in multiple sclerosis. The repertoire was sequenced with immunoSEQ multiplex PCR; TCRdb's copy has only in-frame clones and lacks some. The table lists about 59,000 clones, more than 85% of them singletons. The specimen was CD8+ T cells from peripheral blood mononuclear cells, collected in the third trimester of pregnancy. These receptor sequences come from a female donor with multiple sclerosis, enrolled in a pregnancy study. CDR3s include the opening cysteine and the closing phenylalanine or tryptophan. Fields, in order: clone size, CDR3 length, V gene, J gene, CDR3 protein. Only some rows state a clone size, as once, few, many or a class for expanded clones.

-	17	TRBV4-1	TRBJ1-1	CASSLLFGGADNTEAFF
-	17	TRBV2	TRBJ2-5	CASSDSRQGSVQETQYF
-	17	TRBV19	TRBJ1-1	CASSITTVGPLNTEAFF
-	16	TRBV14	TRBJ1-5	CASSQRQGWSNQPQHF
-	15	TRBV7-9	TRBJ2-1	CASSPARGGVNEQFF
-	12	TRBV4-2	TRBJ2-2	CASSQDLGELFF
-	16	TRBV30	TRBJ1-2	CAWSVLKTGDNYGYTF
-	14	TRBV14	TRBJ1-2	CASSLIGQGGGYTF
-	15	TRBV7-6	TRBJ2-7	CASSLMETSGYEQYF
-	15	TRBV7-3	-	CASSLAGAPIHEQYF
-	13	TRBV27	TRBJ1-5	CASSYRVDQPQHF
-	14	TRBV4-1	TRBJ2-7	CASSPRQGGSEQYF
few	14	TRBV6-5	TRBJ1-1	CASSYGTPNTEAFF
-	17	TRBV19	TRBJ2-2	CASSMWLAAPNTGELFF
-	16	TRBV14	TRBJ2-2	CASSQVHQGAAGELFF
-	14	TRBV28	TRBJ1-5	CASSFIQGGQPQHF
-	16	TRBV7-9	TRBJ2-7	CASSKTWDRESYEQYF
-	13	TRBV4-3	TRBJ2-7	CASSQGLSYEQYF
-	14	TRBV5-6	TRBJ2-7	CASSLARPSYEQYF
-	12	TRBV9	TRBJ1-6	CASSPSGSPLHF
-	14	TRBV11-2	TRBJ2-7	CASRPSGAPYEQYF
-	15	TRBV7-9	TRBJ2-3	CASSRNRASTDTQYF
-	15	TRBV5-1	TRBJ2-2	CASSFRGRSYGELFF
-	12	TRBV27	TRBJ2-2	CASITGAGELFF
-	13	TRBV28	TRBJ1-5	CATATGFNQPQHF
-	16	TRBV7-9	TRBJ2-1	CASSSTGTSGRDEQFF
-	15	TRBV28	TRBJ1-1	CASSLRGVMNTEAFF
-	14	TRBV7-9	TRBJ2-2	CASSYWTGTGELFF
-	14	TRBV18	TRBJ2-1	CASSGRGERSEQFF
-	14	TRBV30	TRBJ2-1	CAWSLVGGGNEQFF
-	12	TRBV29-1	TRBJ2-5	CSVPGGGQVQYF
-	15	TRBV5-1	TRBJ2-1	CASSPIWDTGGGQFF
-	15	TRBV4-2	TRBJ2-7	CASSQELAGSYEQYF
-	13	TRBV7-9	TRBJ2-7	CASSQTTPYEQYF
-	14	TRBV2	TRBJ1-1	CALLGGSTNTEAFF
once	13	TRBV7-6	TRBJ2-2	CASSALLTGELFF
-	12	TRBV27	TRBJ2-2	CASSPDTGELFF
-	15	TRBV2	TRBJ2-7	CASKDLRDSGYEQYF
few	13	TRBV25-1	TRBJ1-2	CASSEWGDYGYTF
-	12	TRBV4-1	TRBJ2-7	CASSQAAYEQYF
-	13	TRBV11-2	TRBJ2-7	CASSSYTSTEQYF
-	16	TRBV27	TRBJ2-7	CASSLRLGGLTYEQYF
-	13	TRBV28	TRBJ1-3	CASSTSYQDTIYF
-	14	TRBV18	TRBJ2-1	CASSTGRASNEQFF
-	16	TRBV5-1	TRBJ1-5	CASSPGQGGGNQPQHF
-	17	TRBV7-6	TRBJ1-2	CASSLGRTGGEENGYTF
-	15	TRBV10-3	TRBJ2-1	CAIKGWGTGGDEQFF